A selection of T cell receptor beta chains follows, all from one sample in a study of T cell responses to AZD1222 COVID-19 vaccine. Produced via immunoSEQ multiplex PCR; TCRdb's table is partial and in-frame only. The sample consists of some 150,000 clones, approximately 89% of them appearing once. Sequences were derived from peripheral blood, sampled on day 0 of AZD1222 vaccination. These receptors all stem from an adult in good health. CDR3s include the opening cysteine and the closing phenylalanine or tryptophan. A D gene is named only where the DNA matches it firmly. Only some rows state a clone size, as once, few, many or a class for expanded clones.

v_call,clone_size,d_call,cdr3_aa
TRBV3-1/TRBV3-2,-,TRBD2,CASSQDWMGLAGDTQYF
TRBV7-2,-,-,CASSFTSYRVDTQYF
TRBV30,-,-,CAWRKGSGNTIYF
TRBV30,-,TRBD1,CAWRKRQGLAEAFF
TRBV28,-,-,CASSWRGITEAFF
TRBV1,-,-,CTSKQPEGTDTQYF
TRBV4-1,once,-,CASSQDRMWGYTF
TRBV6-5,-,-,CASRNSGDLRKLFF
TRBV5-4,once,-,CASREGQVSYEQYF
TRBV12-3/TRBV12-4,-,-,CASSLGPTEAFF
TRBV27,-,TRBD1,CASKARTGVSPLHF
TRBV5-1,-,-,CASRSAPSWTGELFF
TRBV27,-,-,CASPPNPWSYNEQFF
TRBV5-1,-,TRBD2,CASSTSGRGNEQFF
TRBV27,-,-,CASSFVGTAREQYF
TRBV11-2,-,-,CASSPRSRTGELFF
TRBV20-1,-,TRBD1,CSAGTGETQYF
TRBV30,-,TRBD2,CAWNGEGLTYNEQFF
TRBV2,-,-,CASSGQNTGELFF
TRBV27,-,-,CASSTQANSPLHF
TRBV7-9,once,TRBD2,CASSLAAGGNNEQFF
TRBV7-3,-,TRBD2,CASSLSGRGIDTQYF
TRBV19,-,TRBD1,CASSIVDRVTYNEQFF
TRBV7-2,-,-,CASTGTGIHEQYF
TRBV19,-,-,CASSRGQLFSYEQYF
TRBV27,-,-,CARDVRKQYF
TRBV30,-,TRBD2,CAWSVVRTSGGQETQYF
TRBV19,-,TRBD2,CASSIEHPMGLAAHNEQFF
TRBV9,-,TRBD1,CASSAGTGFNQPQHF
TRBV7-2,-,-,CASSFGGYNEQFF
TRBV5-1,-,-,CASSLEGPHEQFF
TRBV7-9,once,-,CASSFNTMNTEAFF
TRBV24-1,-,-,CATSGGNANYGYTF
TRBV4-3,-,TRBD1,CASSQDRGAYNEQFF
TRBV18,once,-,CASSPGLVTDTQYF
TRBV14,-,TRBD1,CASSPSTGAPGQYF
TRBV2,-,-,CASSEARQGSGYTF
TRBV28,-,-,CASSTTGAGANVLTF
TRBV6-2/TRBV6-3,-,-,CASSKTSGGLDEQYF
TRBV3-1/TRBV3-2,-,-,CASSQGVVGRYEQYF
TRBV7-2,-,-,CASSVYSRDQPQHF
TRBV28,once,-,CASSFAEVNEQFF
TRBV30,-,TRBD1,CAWSVGGLNSPLHF
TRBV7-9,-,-,CASSLEDLRDGYTF
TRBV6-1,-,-,CASSDPWEEGYTF
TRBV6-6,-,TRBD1,CASSKTGYNSPLHF
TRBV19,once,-,CASSDSGNTIYF
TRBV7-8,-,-,CASSPQTQSSDSYYGYTF
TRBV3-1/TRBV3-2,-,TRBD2,CASSQEAGLASDTQYF